These 6 T cell receptor beta chains share one sample of origin, sequenced in a study of technical replicates of blood from a handful of donors. TCRdb's table, derived via immunoSEQ multiplex PCR, lists solely in-frame clones and lacks some. Counted here are about 81,000 clones, roughly four fifths occurring once; the ten biggest clones make up around 3.9%. The sequenced sample was PBMCs. The receptors here all came from a human donor in good health. Some clones in this sample may be carry-over from other donors' samples.

The CDR3 is CASSSAGQGAGYTF. The CDR3 nucleotides read TGTGCCAGCAGCTCCGCGGGACAGGGGGCCGGCTACACCTTC. The V call is TRBV5-5, the J call TRBJ1-2, with 12 bases matching TRBD1. Germline V lookup: CDR1 SGHKS, CDR2 YYEKEE (reference sequence). The CDR3 totals 14 residues. Trimming took 3 bases from V and 8 from J; bases not matched to a gene: 5.

The J gene is TRBJ2-3, the V gene TRBV4-2, with 7 bases fitting TRBD2. The length of the CDR3 is 14 residues. The ends lost 6 bases at V and 2 bases at J; junction bases unmatched: 5. Germline V gene lookup returns CDR1 LGHNA and CDR2 YNFKEQ. The CDR3: CASRASGDTDTQYF. CDR3 nucleotides: TGTGCCAGCAGGGCTAGCGGCGACACAGATACGCAGTATTTT.

This clone turned up a few times. The chain carries TRBV7-2 and TRBJ2-5, with 7 bases lining up with TRBD2. The CDR3 has 14 residues. The V gene end was trimmed by 5 bases and the J gene end by 1 base; junction bases not matched to a gene: 4. Germline values: CDR1 SGHTA, CDR2 FQGNSA. CDR3 region: CASSGRTSQETQYF. The CDR3 region has the DNA TGTGCCAGCAGCGGCAGGACTAGCCAAGAGACCCAGTACTTC.

This chain joins TRBV9 and TRBJ1-3; D is ambiguous. Per the germline V gene, CDR1 is SGDLS and CDR2 is YYNGEE. There are 15 residues in the CDR3. Trimming took 0 bases from V and 0 from J, leaving 7 bases between them. In DNA, the CDR3 is TGTGCCAGCAGCGTAGACTCGAGCTCTGGAAACACCATATATTTT. Residues: CASSVDSSSGNTIYF.

The chain has TRBV7-9 and TRBJ2-3; D is ambiguous. The CDR3 runs 15 residues. Per germline, CDR1 SEHNR and CDR2 FQNEAQ (reference sequence). The V end was cut by 2 bases, the J end by 3 bases, with 12 bases between. Here the CDR3 reads CASSLNGLVTDTQYF. CDR3 coding DNA: TGTGCCAGCAGCTTAAACGGGTTGGTGACAGATACGCAGTATTTT.

CDR3: CASSWDRAWTEAFF. CDR3 DNA: TGTGCCAGCAGCTGGGACAGGGCTTGGACTGAAGCTTTCTTT. The rearrangement links TRBV5-6 to TRBJ1-1, with 9 bases matching TRBD1. The trim removed 3 bases at V and 5 bases at J, leaving 5 bases unmatched. CDR3 length: 14 residues. The V gene's germline CDR1 is SGHDT and CDR2 YYEEEE. Combining the CDR3 with reference TRBV5-6 and TRBJ1-1 gives the whole variable domain DAGVTQSPTHLIKTRGQQVTLRCSPKSGHDTVSWYQQALGQGPQFIFQYYEEEERQRGNFPDRFSGHQFPNYSSELNVNALLLGDSALYLCASSWDRAWTEAFFGQGTRLTVV.